Following are 26 T cell receptor beta chains from one sample sequenced in a study of CD8+ T cells in alopecia areata. Extracted RNA was reverse transcribed into cDNA, the sequencing template. Here immunoSEQ multiplex PCR was the method, and the copy in TCRdb shows in-frame clones only, minus some. The sample has 150,000 or so clones; around 71% are singletons. Treatment described: oral pan-JAK inhibitor, 5-10 mg twice daily. This specimen consisted of CD4+ T cells sorted from blood, obtained at week 4, from a patient treated with tofacitinib. The receptors were sampled from a human donor with alopecia areata.

V gene TRBV2 combines with J gene TRBJ2-2; TRBD2 is a possible D gene (5 bases). Germline CDR1 reads SNHLY; CDR2 reads FYNNEI. The CDR3 loop spans 16 amino acids. The ends were cut back, 6 bases at V and 5 bases at J, with 19 bases in the middle. Written as DNA, the CDR3 is TGTGCCAGCAGCCCCTCGAGGACTCCACAAACCGGGGAGCTGTTTTTT. Protein product: CASSPSRTPQTGELFF.

The sample holds a few counts of this clone. The V gene is TRBV7-8, the J gene TRBJ1-6, with a tentative D call TRBD1 (5 bases). V shed 1 base and J shed 10 bases, with 20 bases lying between them. Germline CDR1 and CDR2: SGHVS and FQNEAQ. CDR3 size: 17 residues. The CDR3 is CASSLGARDPAKSPLHF. CDR3 in DNA: TGTGCCAGCAGCTTAGGGGCCCGGGACCCCGCCAAGTCACCCCTCCACTTT.

V is TRBV29-1 and J is TRBJ1-1, with D possibly TRBD1 on 6 matching bases. This CDR3 spans 12 amino acids. Looked up from germline, CDR1 is SQVTM and CDR2 is ANQGSEA. Trimming took off 7 bases at V and 0 bases at J, with 9 bases between the two ends. This chain's CDR3 is CSAGTLNTEAFF. CDR3 nucleotide sequence: TGCAGCGCCGGGACACTGAACACTGAAGCTTTCTTT.

This clone has just a few counts. The chain is built from TRBV29-1 and TRBJ2-5; D is uncertain. Germline V CDR1 and CDR2: SQVTM, ANQGSEA. This CDR3 has 13 residues. Trimming cost V 6 bases and J 1 base, with 12 bases left between them. CDR3 DNA: TGCAGCGTCCTCATGCTCCTCCAAGAGACCCAGTACTTC. Translated: CSVLMLLQETQYF.

This clone was counted only a few times. The chain employs TRBV5-5 and TRBJ2-2; 7 positions agree with TRBD1. The germline V gene encodes CDR1 SGHKS and CDR2 YYEKEE (reference sequence). The CDR3 length is 15 residues. Trimming cost V 5 bases and J 3 bases; bases outside gene matches: 7. CDR3: CASRRRQGDTGELFF. CDR3 sequence (DNA): TGTGCCAGCAGGCGGAGACAGGGCGACACCGGGGAGCTGTTTTTT. The whole variable domain, remainder taken from reference TRBV5-5 and TRBJ2-2, is DAGVTQSPTHLIKTRGQQVTLRCSPISGHKSVSWYQQVLGQGPQFIFQYYEKEERGRGNFPDRFSARQFPNYSSELNVNALLLGDSALYLCASRRRQGDTGELFFGEGSRLTVL.

V usage is TRBV6-5 and J usage is TRBJ2-7; possibly TRBD2 for D (6 bases). Trimming shortened V by 5 bases and J by 2 bases, and 16 bases separated the two germline ends. CDR3 length: 15 residues. Germline CDR1 is MNHEY and CDR2 is SVGAGI. CDR3 sequence reads: CASSGTGLPPYEQYF. The CDR3 nucleotides are TGTGCCAGCAGTGGGACGGGACTTCCCCCCTACGAGCAGTACTTC.

V and J are TRBV29-1 and TRBJ2-7; 10 positions match TRBD2. Trimming at V came to 5 bases and at J to 2 bases, leaving 6 bases not matched to a gene. CDR3 length: 14 amino acids. CDR1 and CDR2 (germline): SQVTM, ANQGSEA. This chain's CDR3 is CSVSIAGGPYEQYF. The DNA for the CDR3 is TGCAGCGTTTCTATAGCGGGGGGCCCCTACGAGCAGTACTTC.

V gene TRBV30 combines with J gene TRBJ1-1; 7 nucleotides align to TRBD1. The germline V gene encodes CDR1 GTSNPN and CDR2 SVGIG (reference sequence). Trimming cost V 3 bases and J 1 base; bases outside gene matches: 5. This CDR3 has 14 residues. For the CDR3, the DNA is TGTGCCTGGAGGACCGGGACAGCGAACACTGAAGCTTTCTTT. Translating gives CAWRTGTANTEAFF.

The chain is built from TRBV30 and TRBJ2-7; TRBD1 matches at 7 bases. Germline V gives CDR1 GTSNPN, CDR2 SVGIG (reference sequence). The ends lost 4 bases at V and 5 bases at J; junction bases unmatched: 2. This CDR3 spans 11 amino acids. CDR3 nucleotides: TGTGCCTGGAATGACAGGGACGAGCAGTACTTC. Protein product: CAWNDRDEQYF. The full variable domain, rest sourced from reference TRBV30 and TRBJ2-7, is SQTIHQWPATLVQPVGSPLSLECTVEGTSNPNLYWYRQAAGRGLQLLFYSVGIGQISSEVPQNLSASRPQDRQFILSSKKLLLSDSGFYLCAWNDRDEQYFGPGTRLTVT.

The V call is TRBV4-1, the J call TRBJ1-2; a possible D gene is TRBD1 (5 bases). Germline CDR1 and CDR2: MGHRA and YSYEKL. V was shortened by 4 bases and J by 7 bases, with 16 bases between the two germline ends. The CDR3 is 14 amino acids. The CDR3 coding sequence is TGCGCCAGCAGCCCCACGGTCAGGGCCCCTGGCTACACCTTC. It encodes CASSPTVRAPGYTF.

The CDR3 region has the DNA TGTGCCAGCAGTTTGAGGAGGATGAGGGACGAAGCTTTCTTT. Protein sequence: CASSLRRMRDEAFF. V and J are TRBV27 and TRBJ1-1, with TRBD1 as a possible D gene (5 bases). Trimming took off 3 bases at V and 8 bases at J, with 16 bases between the two ends. This CDR3 comprises 14 residues. The germline V gene has CDR1 MNHEY and CDR2 SMNVEV (reference sequence).

This chain connects TRBV30 to TRBJ1-6; 8 bases fit TRBD1. The CDR3 has 13 amino acids. Trimming cost V 4 bases and J 10 bases; bases outside gene matches: 6. Per germline, CDR1 GTSNPN and CDR2 SVGIG (reference sequence). CDR3 nucleotide sequence: TGTGCCTGGATTGGCAGGGGGCAATCACCCCTCCACTTT. Translating it yields CAWIGRGQSPLHF.

In this sample, this clone turned up a few times. The CDR3 loop reads CSVGIAGEAPDTQYF. Written as DNA, the CDR3 is TGCAGCGTTGGTATTGCGGGGGAGGCTCCAGATACGCAGTATTTT. This chain links TRBV29-1 with TRBJ2-3, with 7 bases identical to TRBD2. V lost 4 bases, J lost 4 bases, and 11 bases stayed unmatched. This CDR3 has 15 amino acids. Per the germline V gene, CDR1 is SQVTM and CDR2 is ANQGSEA.

V is TRBV5-1 and J is TRBJ2-1, with D possibly matching TRBD2 (7 bases). Trimming took off 3 bases at V and 8 bases at J, with 21 bases between the two ends. Germline V gene lookup returns CDR1 SGHRS and CDR2 YFSETQ. CDR3 length: 16 amino acids. The CDR3 here is CASSSQGRGAPYEQFF. As DNA, the CDR3 is TGCGCCAGCAGCTCGCAAGGTCGGGGGGCTCCATATGAGCAGTTCTTC.

V gene TRBV19 combines with J gene TRBJ1-5; 9 positions match TRBD1. This CDR3 is built from 14 residues. The V gene's germline CDR1 is LNHDA and CDR2 SQIVND (reference sequence). V lost 7 bases, J lost 5 bases, and 6 bases stayed unmatched. In DNA form, the CDR3 reads TGTGCCAGTACCAACAGGGGGCAATATCAGCCCCAGCATTTT. Its translation: CASTNRGQYQPQHF.

V is TRBV9 and J is TRBJ1-5, with 7 positions matching TRBD1. V lost 4 bases and J lost 4; bases outside the gene matches: 2. This CDR3 region has 13 residues. Germline CDR1 SGDLS, CDR2 YYNGEE. The CDR3 loop is CASSQGQNQPQHF. The CDR3 bases are TGTGCCAGCAGCCAGGGACAGAATCAGCCCCAGCATTTT.

The gene calls are TRBV7-2 and TRBJ2-7, with 9 bases fitting TRBD1. CDR3 length: 15 amino acids. Trimming cost V 2 bases and J 0 bases; bases outside gene matches: 2. Germline loops: CDR1 SGHTA, CDR2 FQGNSA. CDR3 protein: CASSLLTGGSYEQYF. CDR3 nucleotides: TGTGCCAGCAGCTTACTGACAGGGGGCTCCTACGAGCAGTACTTC.

The J gene is TRBJ2-1, the V gene TRBV29-1; D is perhaps TRBD2 (5 bases). This CDR3 comprises 15 residues. Between the trimmed V and J ends, which lost 6 bases and 0 bases, there was a span of 15 bases. Germline-derived CDR1 and CDR2 are SQVTM and ANQGSEA. The CDR3 sequence: CSVKNEGSSYNEQFF. Here the CDR3 DNA reads TGCAGCGTCAAAAACGAAGGGAGCTCCTACAATGAGCAGTTCTTC.

This clone was recorded a few times. The V and J genes are TRBV5-4 and TRBJ2-7; D is possibly TRBD2 (6 bases). The CDR3 is 16 residues long. Trimming cost V 4 bases and J 3 bases, with 20 bases left between them. CDR1 and CDR2 from the germline V gene are SGHNT and YYREEE (reference sequence). The CDR3 DNA sequence: TGTGCCAGCAGCCCCCGGCAAGGACTATCTAACTACGAGCAGTACTTC. Translating gives CASSPRQGLSNYEQYF. The entire variable domain, with the rest obtained from reference TRBV5-4 and TRBJ2-7, is as follows: ETGVTQSPTHLIKTRGQQVTLRCSSQSGHNTVSWYQQALGQGPQFIFQYYREEENGRGNFPPRFSGLQFPNYSSELNVNALELDDSALYLCASSPRQGLSNYEQYFGPGTRLTVT.

V usage is TRBV5-1 and J usage is TRBJ2-3; 8 bases fit TRBD2. Unmatched junction bases numbered 6, after V lost 4 bases and J lost 2 bases. CDR1 is SGHRS, CDR2 YFSETQ, per germline. The CDR3 extends over 15 amino acids. DNA of the CDR3: TGCGCCAGCAGCGGGAGCGGGGGACTCACAGATACGCAGTATTTT. Translating gives CASSGSGGLTDTQYF.

Concerning this clone itself: The same CDR3 is also encoded by other DNA sequences in this sample. The chain couples TRBV29-1 to TRBJ1-2; D remains unclear. V gave up 4 bases and J gave up 2 bases, with 5 bases separating them. The CDR3 covers 11 residues. Germline CDR1 reads SQVTM; CDR2 reads ANQGSEA. The CDR3 sequence is CSVGENYGYTF. CDR3 sequence (DNA): TGCAGCGTTGGAGAGAACTATGGCTACACCTTC.

This chain uses TRBV9 with TRBJ2-6, with 8 nucleotides matching TRBD1. CDR1 and CDR2 (germline): SGDLS, YYNGEE. CDR3 length: 18 amino acids. V shed 3 bases and J 0 bases; nucleotides not matched to a gene: 8. CDR3 nucleotides: TGTGCCAGCAGCGCGCGACAGGGGATAAACTCTGGGGCCAACGTCCTGACTTTC. Translated: CASSARQGINSGANVLTF.

This clone was recorded a few times. The gene calls are TRBV19 and TRBJ1-2; 8 nucleotides align to TRBD1. Trimming took 5 bases from V and 8 from J; bases not matched to a gene: 13. Germline V gene data show CDR1 as LNHDA and CDR2 as SQIVND (reference sequence). This CDR3 is built from 15 residues. CDR3 bases: TGTGCCAGTAGTCGCCGACAGGGGCCACTCGGAGGCTACACCTTC. It specifies CASSRRQGPLGGYTF.

V and J are TRBV29-1 and TRBJ2-3; D is unclear. This CDR3 spans 11 amino acids. Germline loops: CDR1 SQVTM, CDR2 ANQGSEA. V was trimmed by 7 bases and J by 2 bases, leaving 7 bases between them. CDR3 residues: CSAEITDTQYF. The CDR3 coding sequence is TGCAGCGCAGAAATCACAGATACGCAGTATTTT.

The rearrangement links TRBV7-9 to TRBJ2-5, with D perhaps matching TRBD1 (5 bases). CDR1 is SEHNR and CDR2 is FQNEAQ in the germline V gene (reference sequence). V dropped 5 bases and J dropped 3 bases, with 10 bases sitting between them. The CDR3 runs to 13 residues. The CDR3 region is CASSQGTKETQYF. The CDR3 nucleotides read TGTGCCAGCAGCCAGGGTACCAAAGAGACCCAGTACTTC.

This clone has only a few counts. This rearrangement joins TRBV4-2 to TRBJ2-5; weak D call: TRBD2 (5 bases). Germline V gives CDR1 LGHNA, CDR2 YNFKEQ. V was trimmed by 2 bases and J by 2 bases, leaving 6 bases between them. The CDR3 has 13 amino acids. The CDR3 here is CASSQREQETQYF. CDR3 DNA: TGTGCCAGCAGCCAAAGGGAGCAAGAGACCCAGTACTTC.